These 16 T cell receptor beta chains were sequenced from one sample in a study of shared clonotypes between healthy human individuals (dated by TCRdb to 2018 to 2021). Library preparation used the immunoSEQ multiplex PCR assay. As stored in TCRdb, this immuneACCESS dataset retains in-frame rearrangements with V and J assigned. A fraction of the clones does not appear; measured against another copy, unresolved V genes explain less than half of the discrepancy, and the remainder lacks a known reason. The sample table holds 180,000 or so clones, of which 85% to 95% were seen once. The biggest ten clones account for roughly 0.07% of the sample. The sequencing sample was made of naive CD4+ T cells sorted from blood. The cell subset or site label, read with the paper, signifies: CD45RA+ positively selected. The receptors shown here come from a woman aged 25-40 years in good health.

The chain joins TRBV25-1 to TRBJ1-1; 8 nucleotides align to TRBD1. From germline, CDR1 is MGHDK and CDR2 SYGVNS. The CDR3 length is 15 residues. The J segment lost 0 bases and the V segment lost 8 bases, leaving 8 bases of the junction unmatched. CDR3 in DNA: TGTGCCAGCCGAGGACAGGGCACAATGAACACTGAAGCTTTCTTT. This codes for CASRGQGTMNTEAFF.

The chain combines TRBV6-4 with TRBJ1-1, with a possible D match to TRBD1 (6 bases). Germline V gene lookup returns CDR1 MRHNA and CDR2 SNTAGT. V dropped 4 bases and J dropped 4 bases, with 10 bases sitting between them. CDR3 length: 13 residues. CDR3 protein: CASSVVGGTEAFF. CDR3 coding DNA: TGTGCCAGCAGTGTTGTAGGGGGCACTGAAGCTTTCTTT.

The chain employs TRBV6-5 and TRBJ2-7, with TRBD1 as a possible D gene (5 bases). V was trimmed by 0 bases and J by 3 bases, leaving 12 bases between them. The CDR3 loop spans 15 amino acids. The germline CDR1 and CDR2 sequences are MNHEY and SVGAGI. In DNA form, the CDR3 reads TGTGCCAGCAGTTACTCGTCACGCAGGGTCTACGAGCAGTACTTC. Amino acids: CASSYSSRRVYEQYF.

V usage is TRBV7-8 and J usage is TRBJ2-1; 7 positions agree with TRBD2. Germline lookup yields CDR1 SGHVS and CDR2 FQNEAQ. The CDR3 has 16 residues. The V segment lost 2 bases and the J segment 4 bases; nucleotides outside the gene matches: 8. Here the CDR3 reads CASSLKASGNYNEQFF. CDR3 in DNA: TGTGCCAGCAGCTTAAAGGCTAGCGGTAATTACAATGAGCAGTTCTTC.

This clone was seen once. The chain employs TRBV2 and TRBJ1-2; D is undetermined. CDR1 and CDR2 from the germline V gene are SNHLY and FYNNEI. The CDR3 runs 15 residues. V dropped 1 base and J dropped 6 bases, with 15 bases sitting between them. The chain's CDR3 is CASSEGSVVLDGYTF. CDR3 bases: TGTGCCAGCAGTGAAGGGAGTGTGGTTTTGGATGGCTACACCTTC.

CDR3 sequence (DNA): TGTGCCAGCAGCCCTGGGTTAGGGGACTCCTACGAGCAGTACTTC. Protein product: CASSPGLGDSYEQYF. The rearrangement uses TRBV11-2 and TRBJ2-7; a weak D match, TRBD1 (5 bases). The germline CDR1 and CDR2 sequences are SGHAT and FQNNGV. This CDR3 contains 15 residues. V lost 5 bases and J 0 bases, leaving 14 bases between the germline ends.

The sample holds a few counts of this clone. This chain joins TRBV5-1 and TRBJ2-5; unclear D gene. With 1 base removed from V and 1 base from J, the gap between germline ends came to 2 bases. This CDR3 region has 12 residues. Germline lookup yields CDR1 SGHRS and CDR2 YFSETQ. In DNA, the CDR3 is TGCGCCAGCAGCTTGTCCCAAGAGACCCAGTACTTC. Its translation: CASSLSQETQYF.

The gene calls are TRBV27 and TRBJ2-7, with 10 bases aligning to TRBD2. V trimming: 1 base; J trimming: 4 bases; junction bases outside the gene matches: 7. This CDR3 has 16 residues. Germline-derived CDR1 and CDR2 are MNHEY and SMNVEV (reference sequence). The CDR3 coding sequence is TGTGCCAGCAGTTTATGGGCTAGCGGGAGTAAGTACGAGCAGTACTTC. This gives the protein CASSLWASGSKYEQYF.

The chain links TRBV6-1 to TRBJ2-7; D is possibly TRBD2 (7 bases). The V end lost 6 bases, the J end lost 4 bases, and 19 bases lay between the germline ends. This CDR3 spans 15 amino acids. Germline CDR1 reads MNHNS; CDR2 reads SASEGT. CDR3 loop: CASRGGTTGRYEQYF. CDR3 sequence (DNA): TGTGCCAGCAGGGGGGGGACGACAGGTCGGTACGAGCAGTACTTC.

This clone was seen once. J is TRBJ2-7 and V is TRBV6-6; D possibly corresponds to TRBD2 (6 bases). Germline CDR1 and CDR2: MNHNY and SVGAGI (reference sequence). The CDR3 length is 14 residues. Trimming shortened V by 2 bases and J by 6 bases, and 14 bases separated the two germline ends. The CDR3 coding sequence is TGTGCCAGCAGTTACCTGGGGACTTTCTCCGAGCAGTACTTC. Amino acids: CASSYLGTFSEQYF.

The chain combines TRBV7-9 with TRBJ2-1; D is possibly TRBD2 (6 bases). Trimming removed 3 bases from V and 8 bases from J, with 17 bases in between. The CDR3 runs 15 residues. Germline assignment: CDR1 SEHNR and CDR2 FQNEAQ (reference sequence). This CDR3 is CASSFGTWKDYEQFF. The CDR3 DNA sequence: TGTGCCAGCAGCTTCGGGACTTGGAAGGATTATGAGCAGTTCTTC.

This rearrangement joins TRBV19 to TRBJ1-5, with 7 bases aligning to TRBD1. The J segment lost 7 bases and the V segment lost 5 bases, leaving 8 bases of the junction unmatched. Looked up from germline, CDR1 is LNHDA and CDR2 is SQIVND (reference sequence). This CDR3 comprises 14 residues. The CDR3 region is CASSGTGEVQPQHF. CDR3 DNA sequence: TGTGCCAGTAGTGGTACAGGGGAGGTGCAGCCCCAGCATTTT.

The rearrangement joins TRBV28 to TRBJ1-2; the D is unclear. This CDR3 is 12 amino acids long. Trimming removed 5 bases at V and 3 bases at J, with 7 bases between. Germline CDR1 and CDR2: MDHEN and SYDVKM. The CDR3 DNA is TGTGCCAGCAGTCCCGCCGACTATGGCTACACCTTC. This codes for CASSPADYGYTF.

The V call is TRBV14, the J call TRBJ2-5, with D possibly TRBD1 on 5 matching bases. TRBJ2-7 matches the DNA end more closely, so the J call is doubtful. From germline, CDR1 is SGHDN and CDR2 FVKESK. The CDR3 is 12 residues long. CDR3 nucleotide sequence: TGTGCCAGCTCTAGGGGCTCCTACGAGCAGTACTTC. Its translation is CASSRGSYEQYF.

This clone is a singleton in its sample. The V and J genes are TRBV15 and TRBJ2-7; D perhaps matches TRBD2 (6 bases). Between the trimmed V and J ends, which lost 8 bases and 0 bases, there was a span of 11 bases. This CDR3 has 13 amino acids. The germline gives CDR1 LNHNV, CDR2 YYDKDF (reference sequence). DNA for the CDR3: TGTGCCACCGGACGGGACTCCTCCTACGAGCAGTACTTC. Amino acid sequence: CATGRDSSYEQYF.

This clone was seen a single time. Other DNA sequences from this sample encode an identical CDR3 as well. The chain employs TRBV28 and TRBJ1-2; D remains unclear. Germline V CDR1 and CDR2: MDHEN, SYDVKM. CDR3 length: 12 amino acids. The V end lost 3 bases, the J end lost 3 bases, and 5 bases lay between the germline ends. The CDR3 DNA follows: TGTGCCAGCAGTTTGTCGGACTATGGCTACACCTTC. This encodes CASSLSDYGYTF.